This T cell receptor (beta chain) originates from a study of cytomegalovirus exposure and HLA in healthy donors (dated by TCRdb to the late 2010s). Regarding the research as a whole: An earlier analysis of 550 to 700 of the donors reported 276 Gb of sequence data and 100 million to 140 million unique TCR beta sequences from about 200 million T cells. To decide whether each TCR beta V gene segment behaved as functional or pseudogenic, an earlier analysis of approximately 590 of the donors relied on high-throughput TCR beta sequencing. On average, about 240,000 unique TCR beta nucleotide sequences were sequenced per donor among 398 genotyped donors of the cohort, with 15% to 20% of those sequences being non-productive. The later analysis used no new phenotypic data to find candidate immune exposures, relying instead on TCR beta sequences and their occurrence across donors. Donor age, sex, ethnicity and CMV serostatus were collected together with the repertoire data. About five DR-DQ haplotypes were handled as single units for association and clustering because linkage in the cohort was strong. Besides the first cohort of about 730 subjects, a separate validation cohort made up of 120 different subjects was used. Using immunosequencing, the study profiled T cell repertoires from roughly 650 subjects and related those repertoires to cytomegalovirus serostatus. To predict cytomegalovirus infection status, the study combined high-throughput TCR immunosequencing, statistical association of individual TCRs with disease status, and machine learning. The number of typed donors differed by locus: about 629-640 for A, B, C, DRB1 and DQB1; 522 for DQA1; approximately 610 for DPA1; and about 470 for DPB1. The genetic ancestry cluster associated with self-reported Caucasian donors included 65% to 90% of the 398 genotyped donors. An early release that covered fewer than 750 HLA-typed donors contained around 300 gigabases of sequencing data and 70 million to 100 million unique TCR sequences. In a later genetic analysis, genome-wide SNP genotypes for about 55% of the 666 donors were used, and that subset was treated as a discovery cohort. HLA typing included class I and class II loci at four-digit resolution. To study patterns of TCR occurrence, a later analysis re-analyzed previously published TCR beta repertoires from hundreds of donors and added high-resolution HLA genotyping. All discovery cohort repertoires had been generated using a single sequencing platform. The aim of the study was to test whether cataloging public T cell receptors could identify signatures of past pathogen exposure.

In total, fewer than 750 healthy bone marrow donors made up the cohort. At the time of sampling, every cohort member was nominally healthy, though immune exposures that went unrecorded were likely present. The donor tested CMV seronegative, placing the donor among the 352 seronegative members of the cohort. Each donor provided a peripheral blood sample, and peripheral blood mononuclear cells were used for TCR beta sequencing. The Qiagen DNeasy Blood Extraction Kit was used to extract genomic DNA from the blood cell samples. The junction shows trimming of 4 bases on V and 5 bases on J, plus 20 bases between the germline ends. CDR1 LNHDA and CDR2 SQIVND were looked up in the germline V gene (reference sequence). The CDR3 measures 16 amino acids from cysteine to phenylalanine. Here the CDR3 DNA is all that survives: 48 bases in frame from base 1. Concerning this clone: This clone's antigen is unknown. No base quality values were provided; no much bigger clone lies one nucleotide off.

Library preparation employed the immunoSEQ multiplex PCR assay. For the multiplex PCR, a mixture combining 60 forward primers for TCR Vbeta segments and 13 reverse primers for TCR Jbeta segments was used. The CDR3 region of rearranged TCR beta genes was amplified from genomic DNA by a multiplex PCR assay. The amplified TCR beta libraries were sequenced on the Illumina HiSeq System as 87-base-pair reads. The original methods were these. A later analysis counted tens of millions of unique TCR beta chains across the 666 repertoires, and roughly 9.9 million of these chains were shared by at least two donors. To remove PCR and sequencing errors, raw reads were error-corrected and collapsed into unique sequences using a nearest-neighbor algorithm that merged closely related sequences. V, D and J gene segments were assigned by aligning CDR3 sequences to IMGT reference sequences. For a sequence to be retained, at least a six-nucleotide match to both a V gene segment and a J gene segment was required. A rearrangement was called productive if the CDR3 had no stop codons and remained in frame with V and J, and every other rearrangement was called non-productive. Following IMGT convention, CDR3 was defined as the stretch from the second conserved V-encoded cysteine to the conserved J-encoded phenylalanine. The earlier analysis of 450 to 750 of the donors excluded any sequence lacking an unambiguous match to a single V gene segment. In an earlier analysis of roughly 600 of the donors, a V segment was called functional when productive rearrangements were above 56.7%, and segregating when the standard deviation between donors exceeded 5%. A statistical classification framework was built to diagnose cytomegalovirus status from the catalog of TCR beta chain sequences. A later analysis assigned V and J genes by comparing TCR nucleotide sequences with IMGT/GENE-DB human TR gene sequences. The TCRdist pipeline was used in a later analysis to assign CDR3 sequences and most-parsimonious VDJ recombination scenarios. In a later analysis, every TCR beta chain was defined by the combination of its CDR3 amino acid sequence and its V-gene family, and reads without a unique V-gene family were dropped. A later analysis removed 550 to 650 highly shared, low-generation-probability nucleotide sequences to deal with suspected cross-contamination and a sequencing artifact. In a later analysis, a clonal expansion index for each public chain was calculated from normalized within-repertoire ranks of inferred template counts. A later analysis computed generation probabilities with a VDJ recombination model fitted to out-of-frame rearrangements, and checked the results against IGoR. In a later analysis, hypergeometric tests were used to score TCR-TCR, TCR-HLA and TCR-CMV co-occurrence, with a repertoire-size bias correction applied to TCR pairs. A later analysis estimated false discovery rates by permuting HLA or CMV assignments 20 times. A later analysis grouped co-occurring TCRs with DBSCAN, adding TCRdist sequence similarity when clustering within HLA-allele-positive subsets. Repertoires with fewer than 30,000 or more than 120,000 public chains were left out of co-occurrence clustering, as were four to six repertoires with anomalous nucleotide sharing. Not all clones reach the TCRdb copy of this immuneACCESS table, which keeps in-frame sequences only. Checked studies attribute under half of the gap to unresolved V genes and leave the rest unexplained. The DNA gave D and trimming, while V, J and clone size come from that table. A total of about 150,000 clones appear in this sample, 76% of them only once. The leading ten clones occupy approximately 2% of the sample.

Study-level results and caveats: Sequencing depth was assumed to be roughly uniform across donors in the presence/absence analyses, though that assumption may not hold. Most TCR sequences were observed very rarely across donors, whereas some public TCRs were present in many individuals. A later analysis found that TCR association rates varied across HLA loci, with DRB1 alleles showing the most associated TCRs and HLA-C alleles the fewest. Because the 87-base-pair reads could not distinguish some IMGT-functional V segments, including TRBV6-2 and TRBV6-3, those segments were excluded. Linkage disequilibrium might explain the correlated functional status among segregating V segments, but an unknown experimental factor could not be excluded. When HLA alleles, especially DR and DQ, strongly co-occurred, attributing TCR associations to individual alleles was difficult. A later analysis found that most CMV-associated TCR beta chains appeared HLA-restricted, with HLA associations seemingly driven largely by CMV exposure. A later analysis associated 16,951 TCR beta sequences with specific HLA alleles at a false discovery rate of 0.05. Several of the top co-occurrence clusters appeared to be linked to parvovirus B19, influenza, CMV and Epstein-Barr virus, according to a later analysis. Immune exposure information for the cohort was limited to CMV serostatus. In an earlier analysis of roughly 560 of the donors, most TCR beta V segments were observed in productive rearrangements about 87% or about 30% of the time, broadly matching IMGT annotations. A few of the identified cytomegalovirus-associated TCR beta chains were confirmed in vitro to be specific for cytomegalovirus antigens. According to a later genetic analysis, donors in an Asian-associated ancestry cluster had fewer N-insertions in productive TCRs than the approximately 700-donor mean. The authors suggested that the approach could potentially be generalized to other disease states and immunological phenotypes. Because counts were too low, about 18 rarely observed V segments, including chromosome 9 orphons, were excluded from the earlier analysis of around 640 of the donors. In a later genetic analysis, a missense DCLRE1C variant was associated with V-gene and J-gene trimming of TCR beta chains, and the association was replicated in an independent cohort. Compared with equally common non-associated chains, HLA-associated TCR beta chains in a later analysis were more clonally expanded and had lower generation probabilities. The sequencing pipeline was judged likely to have produced a cluster of highly shared sequence variants as a technical artifact. The cohort was sequenced for TCR beta chains only, and without alpha or paired-chain data the features that could be detected were limited. A further reported finding was that TCR beta sequences accurately predicted the HLA-A and HLA-B alleles for most subjects in the first cohort. HLA typing was unavailable for some donors at each locus, so association tests used only the typed subset. The classifier was reported to diagnose cytomegalovirus status with high specificity and sensitivity in both the original and validation cohorts. A total of roughly 160 TCR beta chains were listed by the study as associated with cytomegalovirus.

This receptor was taken from a middle-aged woman in good health and CMV-seronegative. The sample comprised PBMCs. The sequence is built from TRBV19 and TRBJ1-2; 6 matching bases give a weak D call of TRBD1. The sequence in DNA is TGTGCCAGTAGTAAGCGGCGTGGCAGGGGCGATTATGGCTACACCTTC. This sequence encodes CASSKRRGRGDYGYTF.